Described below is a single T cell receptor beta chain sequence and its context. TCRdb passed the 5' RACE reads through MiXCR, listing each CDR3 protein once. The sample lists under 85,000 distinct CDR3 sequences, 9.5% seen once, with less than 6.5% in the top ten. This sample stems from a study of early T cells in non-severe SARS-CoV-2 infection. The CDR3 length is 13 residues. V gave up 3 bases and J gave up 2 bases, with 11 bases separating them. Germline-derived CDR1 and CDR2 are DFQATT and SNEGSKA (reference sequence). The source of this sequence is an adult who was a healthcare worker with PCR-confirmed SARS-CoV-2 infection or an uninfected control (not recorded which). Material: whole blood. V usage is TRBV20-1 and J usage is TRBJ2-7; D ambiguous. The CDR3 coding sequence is TGCAGTGCTAGTTGGGTTGCCACCTACGAGCAGTACTTC. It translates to CSASWVATYEQYF.